This TCR beta chain is drawn from a study of Graves' ophthalmopathy and Graves' hyperthyroidism. Overall study context: Peripheral blood sampling preceded any treatment and occurred at initial diagnosis.

Study findings and constraints: Among thyroid clonotypes expanded above 0.001 frequency, most also appeared in blood.

Ten or more counts support this clonotype. The antigen remains unidentified. CDR3 length: 15 amino acids. With V trimmed by 3 bases and J by 7 bases, 3 bases remained unmatched. TCR beta CDR3 regions were amplified from RNA transcripts. An initial RT-PCR round employing HTBI primers preceded a second-round multiplex PCR. TCRdb redid the calling of the multiplex PCR reads with MiXCR, one entry per CDR3 protein. The table has around 470,000 distinct CDR3 sequences, approximately 15% seen once. Presentation of ophthalmopathy in the donors involved moderate-to-severe activity, CAS ≥3, NOSPECS ≥4 and a duration under 3 months.

The sequencing input was blood. The clonotype comes from a woman aged 25 to 39 with Graves' ophthalmopathy. V gene TRBV12-3 or TRBV12-4 combines with J gene TRBJ1-6; 10 positions match TRBD1. This CDR3 reads CASSLGQGRNSPLHF. CDR3 sequence (DNA): TGTGCCAGCAGTTTGGGACAGGGGAGGAATTCACCCCTCCACTTT.